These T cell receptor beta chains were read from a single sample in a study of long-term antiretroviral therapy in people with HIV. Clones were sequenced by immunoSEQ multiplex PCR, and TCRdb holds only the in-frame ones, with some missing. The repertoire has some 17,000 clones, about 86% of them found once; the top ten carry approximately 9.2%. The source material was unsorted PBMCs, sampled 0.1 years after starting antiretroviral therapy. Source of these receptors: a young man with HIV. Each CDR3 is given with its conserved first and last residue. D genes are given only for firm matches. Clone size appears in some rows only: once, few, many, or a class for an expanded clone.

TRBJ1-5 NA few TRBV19 TGTGCCAGCAGAAGGGGGTCCCAGCCCCAGCATTTT CASRRGSQPQHF
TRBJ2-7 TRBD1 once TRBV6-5 TGTGCCAGCAGTTACGGACAGGGGGGCTACGAGCAGTACTTC CASSYGQGGYEQYF
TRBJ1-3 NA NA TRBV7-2 TGTGCCAGCAGCTTAGGATCGGGGGGGACGAGTTCTGGAAACACCATATATTTT CASSLGSGGTSSGNTIYF
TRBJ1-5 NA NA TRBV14 TGTGCCAGCAGCCAAGATATGTTACTTAGCAATCAGCCCCAGCATTTT CASSQDMLLSNQPQHF
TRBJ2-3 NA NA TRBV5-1 TGCGCCAGCAGCTTGGAGGGTTGGACGCAGTATTTT CASSLEGWTQYF
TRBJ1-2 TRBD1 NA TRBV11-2 TGTGCCAGCAGCTACGGGACAGTCTATGGCTACACCTTC CASSYGTVYGYTF
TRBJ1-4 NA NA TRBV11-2 TGTGCCAGCAGCTTAAATTGGCGGGGCAGATTTAATGAAAAACTGTTTTTT CASSLNWRGRFNEKLFF
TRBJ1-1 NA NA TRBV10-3 TGTGCCATCAGTGGCGGGGGGGCGAGTGAAGCTTTCTTT CAISGGGASEAFF
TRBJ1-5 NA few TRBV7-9 TGTGCCAGCAGCTTAGGATCCGGCGCCCAGCATTTT CASSLGSGAQHF
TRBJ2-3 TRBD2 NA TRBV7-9 TGTGCCAGCAGCTCGCCGCTAGCGGTGAGGGACACAGATACGCAGTATTTT CASSSPLAVRDTDTQYF
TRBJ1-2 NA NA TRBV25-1 TGTGCCAGCACAGGGCAGGATGGCTACACCTTC CASTGQDGYTF
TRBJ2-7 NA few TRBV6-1 TGTGCCGCCGGGGAGTCGAAGATCCACGAGCAGTACTTC CAAGESKIHEQYF
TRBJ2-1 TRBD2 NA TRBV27 TGTGCCAGCAGGGACTACGGTAGCGGGTCAGACAATGAGCAGTTCTTC CASRDYGSGSDNEQFF
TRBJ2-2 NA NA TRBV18 TGTGCCAGCTCACCGGACACCGGGGAGCTGTTTTTT CASSPDTGELFF
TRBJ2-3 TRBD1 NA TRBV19 TGTGCCAGTAGTATTACAGGGGCCACGGCGGGTTATACGCAGTATTTT CASSITGATAGYTQYF
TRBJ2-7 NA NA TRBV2 TGTGCCACCTTGTGGTTAGGCCGCTCCTACGAGCAGTACTTC CATLWLGRSYEQYF
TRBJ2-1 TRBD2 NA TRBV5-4 TGTGCCAGCAGCTTGCGGGAGGGCTCCTACAATGAGCAGTTCTTC CASSLREGSYNEQFF
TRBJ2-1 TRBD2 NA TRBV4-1 TGCGCCAGCAGCCCCGAGAGACTAGCGGTGTACAATGAGCAGTTCTTC CASSPERLAVYNEQFF
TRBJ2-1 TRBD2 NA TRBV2 TGTGCCAGCAGTGTTCTAGCGGCCCCAGGTGGTGAGCAGTTCTTC CASSVLAAPGGEQFF
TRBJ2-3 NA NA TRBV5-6 TGTGCCAGCAGCTTGCCCCCAGATACGCAGTATTTT CASSLPPDTQYF
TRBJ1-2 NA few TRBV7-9 TGTGCCAGCAGACCCCAGGGGAGGGCTAACTATGGCTACACCTTC CASRPQGRANYGYTF
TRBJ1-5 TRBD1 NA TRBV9 TGTGCCAGCAGCGCGAGACAGGGGGATTATCAGCCCCAGCATTTT CASSARQGDYQPQHF
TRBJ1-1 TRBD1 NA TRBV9 TGTGCCAGCAGCGTAGAGGGACAGGACGTTCGGAACACTGAAGCTTTCTTT CASSVEGQDVRNTEAFF